This entry features one TCR beta chain sequence. The data are from a study of blood T cell repertoires in COVID-19. The V end was cut by 0 bases, the J end by 3 bases, with 6 bases between. CDR1 and CDR2 (germline): LNHDA, SQIVND (reference sequence). This CDR3 has 14 amino acids. The data were produced by immunoSEQ multiplex PCR, yet TCRdb's version contains in-frame clones alone and is incomplete. Of about 96,000 clones in the sample, approximately 90% are singletons; the top ten hold 4.2%. The clonotype originates from a human donor with COVID-19, enrolled during active disease. The donor label of this sample is uncertain. Sequenced: peripheral blood. This rearrangement joins TRBV19 to TRBJ2-1; no definite D call. The CDR3 reads CASSIDHYYNEQFF. The CDR3 DNA sequence: TGTGCCAGTAGTATAGACCACTACTACAATGAGCAGTTCTTC.